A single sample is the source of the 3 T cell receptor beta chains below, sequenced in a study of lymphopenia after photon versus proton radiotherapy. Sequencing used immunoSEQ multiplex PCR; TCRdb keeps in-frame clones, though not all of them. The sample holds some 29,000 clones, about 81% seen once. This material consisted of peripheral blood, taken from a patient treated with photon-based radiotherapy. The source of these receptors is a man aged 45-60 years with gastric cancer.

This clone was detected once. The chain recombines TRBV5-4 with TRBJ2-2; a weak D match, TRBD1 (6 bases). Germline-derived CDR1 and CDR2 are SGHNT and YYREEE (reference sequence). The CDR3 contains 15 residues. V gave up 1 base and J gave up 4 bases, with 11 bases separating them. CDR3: CASSLSRQVTGELFF. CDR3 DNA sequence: TGTGCCAGCAGCTTGAGCCGACAGGTCACCGGGGAGCTGTTTTTT.

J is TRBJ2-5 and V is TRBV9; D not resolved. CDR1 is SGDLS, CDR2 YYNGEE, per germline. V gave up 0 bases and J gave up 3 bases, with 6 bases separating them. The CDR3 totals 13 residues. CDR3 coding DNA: TGTGCCAGCAGCGTAGGGATAGAAGAGACCCAGTACTTC. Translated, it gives CASSVGIEETQYF.

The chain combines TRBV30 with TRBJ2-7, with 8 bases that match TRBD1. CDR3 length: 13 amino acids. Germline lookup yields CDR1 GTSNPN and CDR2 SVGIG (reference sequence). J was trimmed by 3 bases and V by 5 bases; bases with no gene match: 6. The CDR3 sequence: CAWDGQGIYEQYF. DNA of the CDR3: TGTGCCTGGGACGGACAGGGAATCTACGAGCAGTACTTC.